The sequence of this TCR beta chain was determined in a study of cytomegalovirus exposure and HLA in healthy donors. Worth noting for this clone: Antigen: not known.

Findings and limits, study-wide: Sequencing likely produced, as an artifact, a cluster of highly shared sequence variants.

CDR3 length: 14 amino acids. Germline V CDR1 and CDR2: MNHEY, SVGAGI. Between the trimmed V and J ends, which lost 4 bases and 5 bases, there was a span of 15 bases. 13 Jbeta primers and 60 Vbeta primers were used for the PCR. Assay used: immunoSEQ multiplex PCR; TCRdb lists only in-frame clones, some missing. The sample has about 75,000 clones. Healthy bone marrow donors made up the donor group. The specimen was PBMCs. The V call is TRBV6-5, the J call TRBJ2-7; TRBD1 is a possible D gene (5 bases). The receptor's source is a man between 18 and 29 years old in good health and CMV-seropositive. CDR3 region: CASSSPQRGHEQYF. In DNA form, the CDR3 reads TGTGCCAGCAGTTCGCCCCAAAGGGGCCACGAGCAGTACTTC.